This TCR beta chain was observed in a study of T cells in Graves' hyperthyroidism and ophthalmopathy. Between the trimmed V and J ends, which lost 5 bases and 5 bases, there was a span of 16 bases. This CDR3 contains 14 residues. Disease duration was under 3 months in the ophthalmopathy patients, who also had a Clinical Activity Score of at least 3 and a NOSPECS grade of at least 4. Criteria for exclusion of patients were uncontrolled infection, other autoimmune disease, pregnancy or lactation. Clinical symptoms, serum thyroxine and TRAb, thyroid ultrasound and orbital computed tomography together formed the diagnostic basis. Researchers took RNA transcripts and amplified the TCR beta CDR3 regions from them. In the first-round RT-PCR of the TCR CDR3, the HTBI primer set was used. Via MiXCR, TCRdb re-called the multiplex PCR reads, giving one row per CDR3 protein. The repertoire holds about 520,000 distinct CDR3 sequences, around a quarter seen once, with 10% to 12% in the top ten.

The sequence came from a woman aged 25 to 39 with Graves' ophthalmopathy. The sequencing sample was made of blood. The chain recombines TRBV12-3 or TRBV12-4 with TRBJ2-7, with D perhaps TRBD1 or TRBD2 (5 bases each). The CDR3 DNA sequence: TGTGCCAGCAGTCCCAGGGACGGACTCGACGAGCAGTACTTC. As protein: CASSPRDGLDEQYF.